These T cell receptor beta chains were read from a single sample in a study of blood T cell repertoires in COVID-19. Assay: immunoSEQ multiplex PCR; the TCRdb copy retains only in-frame clones and omits some. In the table there are some 110,000 clones, about 91% of which are singletons. The sample comprised peripheral blood. The receptors come from a human donor in a cohort sampled during active COVID-19. CDR3s include the opening cysteine and the closing phenylalanine or tryptophan. The D gene is left open where the match is weak. Size tells how often a clone was seen (once, few, many) or the class of an expanded clone, and some rows leave it out.

V	J	D	size	CDR3	DNA
TRBV28	TRBJ2-7	-	-	CASSLFRTVYEQYF	TGTGCCAGCAGTTTGTTTCGGACAGTCTACGAGCAGTACTTC
TRBV5-5	TRBJ1-2	-	-	CASSWDGQGLGYTF	TGTGCCAGCAGCTGGGATGGGCAGGGACTTGGCTACACCTTC
TRBV6-2/TRBV6-3	TRBJ2-3	TRBD1	-	CASSYPNAAGQGRDTQYF	TGTGCCAGCAGTTACCCGAATGCCGCCGGACAGGGAAGAGATACGCAGTATTTT
TRBV4-2	TRBJ1-1	TRBD1	few	CASSPGGANTEAFF	TGTGCCAGCAGCCCAGGGGGTGCCAACACTGAAGCTTTCTTT
TRBV30	TRBJ2-5	TRBD1	-	CAWSRAGQEETQYF	TGTGCCTGGAGTCGGGCGGGACAGGAAGAGACCCAGTACTTC
TRBV28	TRBJ1-1	TRBD1	-	CASSLGTGNTEAFF	TGTGCCAGCAGTTTAGGGACAGGGAACACTGAAGCTTTCTTT
TRBV10-1	TRBJ2-7	TRBD1	-	CASSPGQAYEQYF	TGCGCCAGCAGCCCGGGACAGGCCTACGAGCAGTACTTC
TRBV27	TRBJ1-1	-	-	CASSLLAGGTNTEAFF	TGTGCCAGCAGTTTATTAGCAGGAGGTACGAACACTGAAGCCTTCTTT
TRBV7-6	TRBJ2-1	-	-	CASSPTSRYNEQFF	TGTGCCAGCAGCCCGACTAGTCGCTACAATGAGCAGTTCTTC
TRBV4-3	TRBJ1-4	TRBD1	-	CASRRDRNEKLFF	TGCGCCAGCCGCCGGGACAGAAATGAAAAACTGTTTTTT
TRBV5-1	TRBJ2-7	-	once	CASSLTPAYEQYF	TGCGCCAGCAGCTTGACACCTGCCTACGAGCAGTACTTC
TRBV4-1	TRBJ2-7	-	-	CASSQLQTETYEQYF	TGCGCCAGCAGCCAATTACAGACCGAAACCTACGAGCAGTACTTC
TRBV18	TRBJ1-2	-	-	CASSPLPDSANGYTF	TGTGCCAGCTCACCACTCCCAGACAGCGCAAACGGCTACACCTTC
TRBV10-3	TRBJ2-3	-	-	CAISESEEISTDTQYF	TGTGCCATCAGTGAGTCGGAGGAGATTAGCACAGATACGCAGTATTTT
TRBV4-1	TRBJ1-1	-	once	CASSQVAADRSEAFF	TGCGCCAGCAGCCAAGTGGCGGCTGACCGGTCTGAAGCTTTCTTT
TRBV5-6	TRBJ2-7	-	-	CASSLVVSSYEQYF	TGTGCCAGCAGCTTGGTTGTCAGCTCCTACGAGCAGTACTTC
TRBV7-9	TRBJ2-7	-	-	CASSPETGEYEQYF	TGTGCCAGCAGCCCAGAGACAGGCGAGTACGAGCAGTACTTC
TRBV19	TRBJ2-3	TRBD2	-	CASSIDRGGAQYF	TGTGCCAGTAGTATAGATCGGGGGGGCGCGCAGTATTTT
TRBV6-5	TRBJ2-5	TRBD1	once	CASTETGGNQETQYF	TGTGCCAGCACCGAGACAGGGGGCAACCAAGAGACCCAGTACTTC
TRBV3-1/TRBV3-2	TRBJ2-3	TRBD2	-	CASSPRGGAPTDTQYF	TGTGCCAGCAGCCCGCGGGGGGGCGCACCCACAGATACGCAGTATTTT
TRBV7-9	TRBJ2-7	-	-	CASSLDRVSYEQYF	TGTGCCAGCAGCTTAGACAGGGTCTCCTACGAGCAGTACTTC
TRBV11-2	TRBJ1-2	TRBD1	-	CASSLGQGGGGYTF	TGTGCCAGCAGCTTAGGACAGGGAGGTGGCGGCTACACCTTC
TRBV10-3	TRBJ2-7	-	once	CAIKESSYEQYF	TGTGCCATCAAGGAGAGCTCCTACGAGCAGTACTTC
TRBV19	TRBJ1-1	-	-	CASKRGGDTEAFF	TGTGCCAGTAAACGGGGAGGGGACACTGAAGCTTTCTTT
TRBV28	TRBJ2-2	-	-	CASSWLGNGELFF	TGTGCCAGCAGTTGGCTAGGCAACGGGGAGCTGTTTTTT
TRBV11-2	TRBJ2-2	TRBD2	once	CASSPWTSGSHGELFF	TGTGCCAGCAGCCCTTGGACTAGCGGGAGTCACGGGGAGCTGTTTTTT
TRBV27	TRBJ1-1	-	-	CASSFLVGNTEAFF	TGTGCCAGCAGTTTCTTAGTGGGCAACACTGAAGCTTTCTTT
TRBV4-2	TRBJ1-3	-	-	CASSQLSGGNTIYF	TGTGCCAGCAGCCAACTATCAGGGGGAAACACCATATATTTT
TRBV27	TRBJ2-7	TRBD2	-	CASSPGTSSYEQYF	TGTGCCAGCAGCCCCGGGACTAGCAGTTACGAGCAGTACTTC
TRBV6-2/TRBV6-3	TRBJ2-3	TRBD1	-	CASSYGTGGTDTQYF	TGTGCCAGCAGTTACGGGACAGGGGGCACAGATACGCAGTATTTT
TRBV2	TRBJ1-2	TRBD1	few	CASSEAHGTGAYTF	TGTGCCAGCAGTGAAGCTCACGGGACAGGGGCATACACCTTC
TRBV5-5	TRBJ2-1	-	once	CASSLELALPHNEQFF	TGTGCCAGCAGCTTGGAATTAGCCCTCCCTCACAATGAGCAGTTCTTC
TRBV5-5	TRBJ1-3	-	-	CASSLDRGNTIYF	TGTGCCAGCAGCCTCGACAGAGGAAACACCATATATTTT
TRBV7-7	TRBJ2-1	TRBD2	-	CASLAGRESLHNYNEQFF	TGTGCCAGCCTGGCGGGGCGGGAGAGCCTTCATAACTACAATGAGCAGTTCTTC
TRBV13	TRBJ1-1	-	-	CASSPFGQSYMNTEAFF	TGTGCCAGCAGCCCCTTCGGACAGTCTTACATGAACACTGAAGCTTTCTTT
TRBV5-1	TRBJ2-2	-	-	CASSLTGQNYWELFF	TGCGCCAGCAGCTTAACGGGACAAAATTATTGGGAGCTGTTTTTT
TRBV11-3	TRBJ2-1	TRBD1	-	CASSLDRTNEQFF	TGTGCCAGCAGCTTGGACAGGACCAATGAGCAGTTCTTC
TRBV9	TRBJ1-2	-	-	CASSVTVDSQGYGYTF	TGTGCCAGCAGCGTAACAGTAGACAGTCAGGGTTATGGCTACACCTTC
TRBV6-6	TRBJ2-3	TRBD2	-	CASSYTGTSGIGTQYF	TGTGCCAGCAGTTACACCGGTACTAGCGGGATAGGTACGCAGTATTTT
TRBV4-3	TRBJ2-5	TRBD1	-	CASSQDRQGAKRETQYF	TGCGCCAGCAGCCAAGACAGGCAGGGGGCGAAAAGAGAGACCCAGTACTTC